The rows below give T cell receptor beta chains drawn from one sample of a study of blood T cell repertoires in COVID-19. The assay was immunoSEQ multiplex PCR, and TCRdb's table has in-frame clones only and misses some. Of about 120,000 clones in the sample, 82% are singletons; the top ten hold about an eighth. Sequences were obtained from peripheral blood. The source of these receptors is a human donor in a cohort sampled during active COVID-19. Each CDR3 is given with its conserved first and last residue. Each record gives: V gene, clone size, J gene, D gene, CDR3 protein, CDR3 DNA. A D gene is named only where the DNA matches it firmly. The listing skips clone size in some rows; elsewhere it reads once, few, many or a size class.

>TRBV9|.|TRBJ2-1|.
CASSVGPGNSYNEQFF
TGTGCCAGCAGCGTAGGTCCAGGTAACTCCTACAATGAGCAGTTCTTC
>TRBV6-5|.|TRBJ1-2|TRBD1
CASSNRDRGKYGYTF
TGTGCCAGCAGTAACCGGGACAGGGGAAAGTATGGCTACACCTTC
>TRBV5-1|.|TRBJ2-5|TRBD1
CASSLTGGETQYF
TGCGCCAGCAGCTTAACAGGGGGAGAGACCCAGTACTTC
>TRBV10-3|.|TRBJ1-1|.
CAIRDQGINTEAFF
TGTGCCATCAGAGACCAGGGCATTAACACTGAAGCTTTCTTT
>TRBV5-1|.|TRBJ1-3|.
CASSLGGTSSGNTIYF
TGCGCCAGCAGCTTGGGGGGCACGAGCTCTGGAAACACCATATATTTT
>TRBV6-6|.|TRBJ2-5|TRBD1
CASTPQGPGQGSTQYF
TGTGCCAGCACACCCCAGGGACCGGGACAGGGGTCGACCCAGTACTTC
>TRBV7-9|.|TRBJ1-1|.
CASSLRENTEAFF
TGTGCCAGCAGCTTGAGGGAGAACACTGAAGCTTTCTTT
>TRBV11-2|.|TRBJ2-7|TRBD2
CASSPLAGASSYEQYF
TGTGCCAGCAGCCCCCTAGCGGGGGCTAGCTCCTACGAGCAGTACTTC
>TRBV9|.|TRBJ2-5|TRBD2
CASSPGLAGVGETQYF
TGTGCCAGCAGCCCGGGACTAGCGGGGGTCGGGGAGACCCAGTACTTC
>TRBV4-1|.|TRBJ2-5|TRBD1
CASSQGGGQGQETQYF
TGCGCCAGCAGCCAAGGGGGGGGACAGGGGCAAGAGACCCAGTACTTC
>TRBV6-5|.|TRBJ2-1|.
CASSLTGHEQFF
TGTGCCAGCAGCCTGACAGGCCATGAGCAGTTCTTC
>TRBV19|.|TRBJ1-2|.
CASTGGDLSRHYGYTF
TGTGCCAGTACGGGAGGAGACCTCAGCCGTCACTATGGCTACACCTTC
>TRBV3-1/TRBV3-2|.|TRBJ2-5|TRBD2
CASSQDRWLAGEYQETQYF
TGTGCCAGCAGCCAAGATAGGTGGCTAGCGGGGGAGTACCAAGAGACCCAGTACTTC
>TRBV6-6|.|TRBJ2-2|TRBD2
CASSQTPGLAGGQNTGELFF
TGTGCCAGCAGTCAAACGCCGGGACTAGCGGGGGGTCAGAACACCGGGGAGCTGTTTTTT
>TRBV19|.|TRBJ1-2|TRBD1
CASSIRQGYYGYTF
TGTGCCAGTAGTATCAGACAGGGCTACTATGGCTACACCTTC
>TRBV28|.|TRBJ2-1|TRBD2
CASSFSGGGNNEQFF
TGTGCCAGCAGTTTTAGCGGGGGGGGCAACAATGAGCAGTTCTTC
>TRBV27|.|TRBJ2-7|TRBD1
CASSRTGHEQYF
TGTGCCAGCAGCCGGACAGGCCACGAGCAGTACTTC
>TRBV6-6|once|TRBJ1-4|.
CASSRQNGLELFF
TGTGCCAGCAGTCGACAAAACGGGTTAGAACTGTTTTTT
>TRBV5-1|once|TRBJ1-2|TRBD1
CASSYATGDGGYTF
TGCGCCAGCAGCTATGCGACAGGGGACGGCGGCTACACCTTC
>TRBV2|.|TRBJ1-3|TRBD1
CASSGGQGARNTIYF
TGTGCCAGCAGTGGCGGACAGGGGGCTCGGAACACCATATATTTT
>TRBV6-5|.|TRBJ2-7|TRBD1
CASRERTGVEQYF
TGTGCCAGCAGGGAGAGGACAGGGGTCGAGCAGTACTTC
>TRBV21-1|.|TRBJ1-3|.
CASSKGTGTGNTIYF
TGTGCCAGCAGCAAGGGGACAGGGACTGGAAACACCATATATTTT
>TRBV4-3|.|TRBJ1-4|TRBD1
CASSQGRGANEKLFF
TGCGCCAGCAGCCAAGGCAGGGGGGCTAATGAAAAACTGTTTTTT
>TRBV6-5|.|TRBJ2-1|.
CASRGTYGSNEQFF
TGTGCCAGCAGAGGGACTTACGGATCCAATGAGCAGTTCTTC
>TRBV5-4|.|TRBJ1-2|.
CASSLGSGQTFHGYTF
TGTGCCAGCAGCTTGGGGTCGGGACAAACCTTCCATGGCTACACCTTC
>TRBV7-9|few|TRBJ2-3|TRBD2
CASSPRDSGDRTDTQYF
TGTGCCAGCAGCCCCCGCGATAGCGGGGACCGCACAGATACGCAGTATTTT
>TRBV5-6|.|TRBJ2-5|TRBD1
CASSPGQGLRETQYF
TGTGCCAGCAGCCCAGGACAGGGGCTGAGGGAGACCCAGTACTTC
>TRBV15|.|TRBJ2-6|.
CATSTSTLSGANVLTF
TGTGCCACCAGCACCTCGACTCTATCTGGGGCCAACGTCCTGACTTTC
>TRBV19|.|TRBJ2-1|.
CASSMLATLADEQFF
TGTGCCAGTAGTATGTTAGCGACCCTAGCTGATGAGCAGTTCTTC
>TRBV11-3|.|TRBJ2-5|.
CASSPRSQETQYF
TGTGCCAGCAGCCCACGGAGTCAAGAGACCCAGTACTTC
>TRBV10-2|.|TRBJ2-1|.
CASSESTLYRLSSYNEQFF
TGCGCCAGCAGTGAGTCGACACTGTACAGGCTGAGCTCCTACAATGAGCAGTTCTTC
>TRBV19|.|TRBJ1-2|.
CASSLSGRGGYTF
TGTGCCAGTAGTCTGAGTGGGAGGGGAGGCTACACCTTC
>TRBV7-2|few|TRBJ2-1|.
CASNAGTLYNEQFF
TGTGCCAGCAACGCCGGGACTCTTTACAATGAGCAGTTCTTC
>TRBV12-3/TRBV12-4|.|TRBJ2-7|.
CASSFNQGGEQYF
TGTGCCAGCAGTTTTAACCAGGGTGGCGAGCAGTACTTC
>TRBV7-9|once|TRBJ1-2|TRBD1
CASSPGTVYGYTF
TGTGCCAGCAGTCCTGGGACAGTCTATGGCTACACCTTC
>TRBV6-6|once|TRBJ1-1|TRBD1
CASTEQGVNTEAFF
TGTGCCAGCACCGAACAGGGGGTGAACACTGAAGCTTTCTTT
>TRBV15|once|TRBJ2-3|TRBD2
CATSKERSGTSGGGSTDTQYF
TGTGCCACCAGCAAAGAAAGGTCCGGGACTAGCGGGGGGGGTTCCACAGATACGCAGTATTTT
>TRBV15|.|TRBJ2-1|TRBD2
CATSRGPTSGGVYEQFF
TGTGCCACCAGCAGAGGGCCCACTAGCGGGGGAGTCTATGAGCAGTTCTTC
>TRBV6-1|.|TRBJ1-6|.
CASSDMRANNSPLHF
TGTGCCAGCAGTGACATGCGGGCCAATAATTCACCCCTCCACTTT
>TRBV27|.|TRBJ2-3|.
CASSLSGYFSDTQYF
TGTGCCAGCAGTTTATCGGGCTATTTCTCAGATACGCAGTATTTT
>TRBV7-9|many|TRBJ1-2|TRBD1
CASSLDKGTGSGYTF
TGTGCCAGCAGCTTAGATAAAGGGACAGGGAGTGGCTACACCTTC
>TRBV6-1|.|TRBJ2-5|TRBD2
CASSDSGGFETQYF
TGTGCCAGCAGTGATAGCGGGGGGTTTGAGACCCAGTACTTC
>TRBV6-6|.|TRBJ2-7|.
CASRGEGQSGPHEQYF
TGTGCCAGCAGGGGTGAAGGACAGTCCGGGCCGCACGAGCAGTACTTC
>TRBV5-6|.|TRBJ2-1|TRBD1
CASSSGTGGNEQFF
TGTGCCAGCAGCTCCGGGACAGGGGGCAATGAGCAGTTCTTC
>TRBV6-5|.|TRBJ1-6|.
CASSTGYSPLHF
TGTGCCAGCAGTACAGGGTATTCACCCCTCCACTTT
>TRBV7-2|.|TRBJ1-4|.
CASSSRTDANEKLFF
TGTGCCAGCAGCTCCCGGACAGACGCTAATGAAAAACTGTTTTTT
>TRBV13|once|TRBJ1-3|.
CASSYGTSRSGNTIYF
TGTGCCAGCAGCTACGGGACTTCCCGCTCTGGAAACACCATATATTTT
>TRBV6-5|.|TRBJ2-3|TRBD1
CASTGQAADTQYF
TGTGCCAGCACGGGACAGGCCGCAGATACGCAGTATTTT
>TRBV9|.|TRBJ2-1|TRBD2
CASSLSGVTYNEQFF
TGTGCCAGCAGCCTTAGCGGGGTGACCTACAATGAGCAGTTCTTC
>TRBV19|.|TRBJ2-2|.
CASSIPRPPAGELFF
TGTGCCAGTAGTATTCCTAGACCCCCCGCCGGGGAGCTGTTTTTT
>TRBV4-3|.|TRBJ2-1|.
CASSHEAGGPSSYNEQFF
TGCGCCAGCAGCCATGAGGCCGGGGGGCCCAGCTCCTACAATGAGCAGTTCTTC
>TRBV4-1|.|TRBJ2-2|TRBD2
CASSQGPSGGNTGELFF
TGCGCCAGCAGCCAAGGGCCTAGCGGGGGGAACACCGGGGAGCTGTTTTTT
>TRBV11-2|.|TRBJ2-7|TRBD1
CASSLGFGTGVYEQYF
TGTGCCAGCAGCTTGGGGTTCGGGACAGGGGTCTACGAGCAGTACTTC
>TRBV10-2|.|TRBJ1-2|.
CASSEFSEGYGYTF
TGCGCCAGCAGTGAGTTCTCCGAGGGTTATGGCTACACCTTC
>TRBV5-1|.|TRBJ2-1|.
CASSLGPQGNEQFF
TGCGCCAGCAGCTTGGGGCCTCAGGGCAATGAGCAGTTCTTC